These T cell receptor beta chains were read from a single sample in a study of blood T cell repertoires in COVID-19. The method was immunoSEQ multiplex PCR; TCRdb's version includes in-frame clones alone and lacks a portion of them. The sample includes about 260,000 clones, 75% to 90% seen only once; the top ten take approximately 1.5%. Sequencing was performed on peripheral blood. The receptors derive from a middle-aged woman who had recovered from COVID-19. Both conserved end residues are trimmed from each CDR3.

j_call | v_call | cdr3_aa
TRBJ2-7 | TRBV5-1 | ASSLGRPLGAYEQY
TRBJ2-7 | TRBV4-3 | ASSRQGGGTGPYEQY
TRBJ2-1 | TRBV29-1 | SGTGTSGGNAYNEQF
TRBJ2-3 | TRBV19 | ASSILAGDTDTQY
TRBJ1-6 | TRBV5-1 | ASSTGHNNSPLH
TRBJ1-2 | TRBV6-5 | ASSKYRSGGYT
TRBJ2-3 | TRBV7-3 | ASSSRSGGDTDTQY
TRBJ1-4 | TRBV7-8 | ASSPWGGAEKLF
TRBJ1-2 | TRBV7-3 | ASSPDRGYGYT
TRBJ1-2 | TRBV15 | ATSRDLGLRNYGYT
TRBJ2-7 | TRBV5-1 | ASSPRTGGHYSYEQY